This paragraph covers one T cell receptor (beta chain) sequence. In this sample, this clonotype turned up many times. Its antigen is not yet known. One base away there is no much larger clone; base qualities are not given. These data belong to a study of identical twins (TCRdb year 2016). With respect to the entire study: To test whether fetal clonotypes persist, the study used deep sequencing on TCR alpha and beta repertoires from monozygotic twins, unrelated adults of various ages, and cord blood. To rule out contamination, the twin experiments were replicated at different times with different library preparation protocols. Overall study outcomes, separate from this receptor: Because the same donors could not be followed over many years, the conclusions depended on cross-sectional statistical analysis. Zero-insertion analyses could be partly confounded by invariant T cells such as MAIT and iNKT, although diverse VJ usage argued against such confounding for most clonotypes. Excess twin sharing in beta out-of-frame sequences was weaker because fewer shared sequences lowered the signal-to-noise ratio. Recombination models systematically underestimated out-of-frame TCR alpha sharing in monozygotic twins but agreed with sharing between unrelated individuals. Abundant cord blood beta clonotypes carried fewer insertions; young adult naive repertoires showed a weaker similar trend, while memory repertoires showed none. Out-of-frame TCR alpha sequences shared between twins showed an excess of low generation-probability sequences compared with coincidental sharing between unrelated individuals.

The CDR3 starts with the cysteine, ends with the phenylalanine, and has 16 residues. Only CDR3 DNA remains: 48 bases, in frame from the first base. V loses 7 bases, J loses 0 bases, and the germline ends lie 16 bases apart. The CDR1 and CDR2 encoded by the germline V gene are MDHEN and SYDVKM. Libraries were built with 5' RACE. The sequencer was an Illumina HiSeq 2000. A universal primer binding site was introduced by template switching, and a unique molecular identifier was present in the final cDNA, enabling accurate counting of TCR cDNA molecules. First-strand cDNA for TCR alpha and beta chains was synthesized from specific primers in the conserved constant-segment region. To control for contamination, each cDNA library was double barcoded with a SMART-Mk sample barcode plus Illumina barcodes. TruSeq adapter sequences, together with Illumina sample barcodes, were added in two successive PCR steps. The TCR alpha and beta cDNA libraries were sequenced on the Illumina HiSeq platform using custom primers. The authors processed their data as follows. Unique molecular identifiers were extracted from raw reads with MiGEC, and CDR3 positions were determined with MiXCR. For each individual, recombination models were inferred using an EM algorithm with the repgenHMM and IGoR tools. The analysis of shared clonotypes was done with the tcR package in R, with sharing normalized by the product of cloneset sizes. To study raw recombination without the effects of thymic and clonal selection, out-of-frame nonproductive sequences were analyzed. TCRdb cleaned the public reads at Q25 with fastp, built clones with MiXCR and kept in-frame beta chains. A single entry per CDR3 protein holds the most common genes and DNA from its merged rows. What appears here as the V and J calls and clone size reflects TCRdb's work, not the paper's. This sample lists 750,000 to 950,000 distinct CDR3 sequences; approximately 13% were detected once. The top ten clones comprise around 1.5% of the sample.

Only healthy Caucasian donors were included. Three pairs of female monozygotic twins, all aged roughly 18 to 29 years, were included in the twin cohort. Peripheral blood mononuclear cells were the source from which RNA for the TCR libraries was isolated. These data were likewise used in another study, on yellow fever vaccine responses in identical twins. Taken from the second paper: The T cell response to vaccination in identical twins was reported by the authors to appear partly convergent and partly personalized. Focusing on identical twins, the study followed the T cell clones that responded to the vaccine, and did so with precision.

The sequence is built from TRBV28 and TRBJ2-1, with the identity of the D gene unclear. The specimen was PBMCs. This clonotype originated in a woman aged 18-29 years in good health. In nucleotide form, the sequence is TGTGCCAGCACCTCCCGGAGACTGAGCTCCTACAATGAGCAGTTCTTC. Its protein reads: CASTSRRLSSYNEQFF.